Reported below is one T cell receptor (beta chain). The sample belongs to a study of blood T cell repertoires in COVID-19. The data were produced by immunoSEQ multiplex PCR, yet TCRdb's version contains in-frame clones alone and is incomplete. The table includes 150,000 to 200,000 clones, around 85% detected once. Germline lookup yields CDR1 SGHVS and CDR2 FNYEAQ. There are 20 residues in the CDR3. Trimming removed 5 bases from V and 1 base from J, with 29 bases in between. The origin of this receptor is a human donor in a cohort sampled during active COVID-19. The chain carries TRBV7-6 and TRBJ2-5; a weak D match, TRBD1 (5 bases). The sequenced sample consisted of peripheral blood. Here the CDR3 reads CASSAPLGPLVERLQETQYF. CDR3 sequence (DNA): TGTGCCAGCAGCGCCCCCCTGGGGCCCCTTGTGGAGCGCCTCCAAGAGACCCAGTACTTC.